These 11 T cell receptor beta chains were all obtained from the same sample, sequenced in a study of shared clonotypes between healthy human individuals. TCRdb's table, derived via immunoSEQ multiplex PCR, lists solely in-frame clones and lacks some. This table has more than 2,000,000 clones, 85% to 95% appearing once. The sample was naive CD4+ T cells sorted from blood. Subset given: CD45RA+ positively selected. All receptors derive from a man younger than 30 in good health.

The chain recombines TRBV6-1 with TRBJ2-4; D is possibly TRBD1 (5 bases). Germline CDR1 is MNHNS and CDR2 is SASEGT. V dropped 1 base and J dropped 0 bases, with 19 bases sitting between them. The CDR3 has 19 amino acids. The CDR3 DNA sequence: TGTGCCAGCAGTGAAGTTAAGGGGCAGAGGAAAATAGCCAAAAACATTCAGTACTTC. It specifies CASSEVKGQRKIAKNIQYF.

The CDR3 region is CSVESDRGPYEQYF. Written as DNA, the CDR3 is TGCAGCGTTGAGAGTGACAGGGGTCCTTACGAGCAGTACTTC. The chain employs TRBV29-1 and TRBJ2-7; 8 bases line up with TRBD1. Germline trimming cut 3 bases from V and 4 bases from J; bases unmatched to any gene: 8. Germline V lookup: CDR1 SQVTM, CDR2 ANQGSEA. CDR3 size: 14 residues.

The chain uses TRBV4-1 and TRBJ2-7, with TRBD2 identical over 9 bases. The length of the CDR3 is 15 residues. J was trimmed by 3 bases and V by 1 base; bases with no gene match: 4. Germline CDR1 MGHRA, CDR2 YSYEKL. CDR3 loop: CASSQGLAENYEQYF. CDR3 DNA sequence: TGCGCCAGCAGCCAAGGACTAGCGGAAAACTACGAGCAGTACTTC.

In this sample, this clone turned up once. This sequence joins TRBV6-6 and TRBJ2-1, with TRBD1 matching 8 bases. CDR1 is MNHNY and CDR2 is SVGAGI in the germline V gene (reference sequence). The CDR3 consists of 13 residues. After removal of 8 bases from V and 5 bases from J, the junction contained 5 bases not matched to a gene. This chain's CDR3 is CASGPTGDNEQFF. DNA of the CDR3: TGTGCCAGCGGCCCGACAGGGGACAATGAGCAGTTCTTC.

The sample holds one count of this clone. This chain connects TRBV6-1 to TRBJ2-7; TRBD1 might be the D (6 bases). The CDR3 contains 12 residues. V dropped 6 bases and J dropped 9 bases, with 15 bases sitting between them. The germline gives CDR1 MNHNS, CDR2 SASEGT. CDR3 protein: CASRITGSAQYF. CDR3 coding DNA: TGTGCCAGCAGGATAACAGGGTCCGCGCAGTACTTC.

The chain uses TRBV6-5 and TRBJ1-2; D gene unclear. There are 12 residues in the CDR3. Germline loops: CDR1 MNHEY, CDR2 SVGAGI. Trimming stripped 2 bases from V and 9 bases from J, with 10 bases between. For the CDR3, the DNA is TGTGCCAGCAGTTACACCACGGAGAGCTACACCTTC. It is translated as CASSYTTESYTF.

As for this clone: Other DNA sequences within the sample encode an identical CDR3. The CDR3 is CASSQDSYGYTF. The CDR3 bases are TGTGCCAGCAGCCAAGATAGCTATGGCTACACCTTC. The chain recombines TRBV4-2 with TRBJ1-2; D remains unclear. Germline CDR1 LGHNA, CDR2 YNFKEQ. The V end was cut by 0 bases, the J end by 4 bases, with 3 bases between. CDR3 length equals 12 residues.

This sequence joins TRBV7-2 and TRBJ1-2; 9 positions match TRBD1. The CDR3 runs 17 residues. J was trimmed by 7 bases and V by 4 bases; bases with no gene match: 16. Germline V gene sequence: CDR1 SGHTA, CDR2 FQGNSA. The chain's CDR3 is CASSSSSSGQGRGGYTF. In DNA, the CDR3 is TGTGCCAGCAGCTCCAGTAGTAGTGGACAGGGGAGGGGTGGCTACACCTTC.

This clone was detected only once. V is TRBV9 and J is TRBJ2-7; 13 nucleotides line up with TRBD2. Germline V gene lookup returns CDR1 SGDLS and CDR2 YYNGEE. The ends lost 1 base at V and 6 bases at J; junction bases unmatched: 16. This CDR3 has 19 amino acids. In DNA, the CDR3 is TGTGCCAGCAGCGTACAGACTAGCGGGAGGAGGTCTGTTCCCACCGAGCAGTACTTC. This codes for CASSVQTSGRRSVPTEQYF.

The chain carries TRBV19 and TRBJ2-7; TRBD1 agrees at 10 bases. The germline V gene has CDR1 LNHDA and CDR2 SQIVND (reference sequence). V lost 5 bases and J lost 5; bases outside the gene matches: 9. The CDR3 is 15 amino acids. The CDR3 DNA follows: TGTGCCAGTAGTCCCAACCCGGGACAGGGGAACGAGCAGTACTTC. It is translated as CASSPNPGQGNEQYF. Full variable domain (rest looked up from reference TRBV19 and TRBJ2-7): DGGITQSPKYLFRKEGQNVTLSCEQNLNHDAMYWYRQDPGQGLRLIYYSQIVNDFQKGDIAEGYSVSREKKESFPLTVTSAQKNPTAFYLCASSPNPGQGNEQYFGPGTRLTVT.

The CDR3 here is CSVEGRSNTEAFF. The CDR3 nucleotides read TGCAGCGTCGAGGGACGGTCGAACACTGAAGCTTTCTTT. V usage is TRBV29-1 and J usage is TRBJ1-1; tentatively, D is TRBD1 (5 bases). Germline CDR1 and CDR2: SQVTM and ANQGSEA. This CDR3 contains 13 residues. The V end lost 6 bases, the J end lost 1 base, and 12 bases lay between the germline ends.